This T cell receptor (beta chain) was captured by sequencing in a study of vaccination effects on CD4 cells after COVID-19. The trim removed 3 bases at V and 1 base at J, leaving 1 base unmatched. Germline V gene sequence: CDR1 KGHSH, CDR2 LQKENI. CDR3 length: 14 amino acids. Viral peptide pool expansion of antigen-specific CD4+ T cells preceded sequencing in the ViraFEST assay. Subsequent to a culture period of nine to ten days, CD4+ T cells were isolated. Absence of prior SARS-CoV-2 infection characterized the vaccine recipients, who showed negative nucleocapsid antibodies. A density of about 1.8 million PBMC per well was used; these cells were cultured with 10 IU/ml IL-2 and approximately 9.4 ug/ml peptides. Days 3 and 7 were when half the medium was replaced with IL-2 medium. A remark on this clone: No antigen is known for it. Other DNA sequences within the sample encode an identical CDR3.

Study results and caveats: Vaccine- and infection-induced clones showed marked clonal contraction late following vaccination.

Profiled with immunoSEQ multiplex PCR; TCRdb holds only in-frame clones, not every one. The sample lists 78,000 or so clones; 78% were seen once. Material: CD4+ T cells from PBMCs cultured with SARS-CoV-2 spike peptides, obtained before COVID-19 vaccination. The receptor was derived from a human donor who received a COVID-19 vaccine. J is TRBJ1-1 and V is TRBV18, with 8 bases identical to TRBD1. The CDR3 spells CASSPDRGNTEAFF. CDR3 DNA sequence: TGTGCCAGCTCACCCGACAGGGGGAACACTGAAGCTTTCTTT.